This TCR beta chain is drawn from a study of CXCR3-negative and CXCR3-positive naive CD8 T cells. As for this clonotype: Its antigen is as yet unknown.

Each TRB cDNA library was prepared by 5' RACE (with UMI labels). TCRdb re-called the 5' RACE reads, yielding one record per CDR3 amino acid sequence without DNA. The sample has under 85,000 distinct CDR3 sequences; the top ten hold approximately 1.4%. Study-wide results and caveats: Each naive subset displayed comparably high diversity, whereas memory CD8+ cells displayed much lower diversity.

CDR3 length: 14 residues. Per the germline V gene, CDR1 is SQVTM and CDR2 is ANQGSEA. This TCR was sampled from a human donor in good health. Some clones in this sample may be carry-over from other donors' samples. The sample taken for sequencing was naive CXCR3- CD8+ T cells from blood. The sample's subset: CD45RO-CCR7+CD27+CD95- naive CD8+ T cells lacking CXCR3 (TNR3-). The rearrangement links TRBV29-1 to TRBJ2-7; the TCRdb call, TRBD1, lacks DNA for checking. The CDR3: CSVQDAGESYEQYF.